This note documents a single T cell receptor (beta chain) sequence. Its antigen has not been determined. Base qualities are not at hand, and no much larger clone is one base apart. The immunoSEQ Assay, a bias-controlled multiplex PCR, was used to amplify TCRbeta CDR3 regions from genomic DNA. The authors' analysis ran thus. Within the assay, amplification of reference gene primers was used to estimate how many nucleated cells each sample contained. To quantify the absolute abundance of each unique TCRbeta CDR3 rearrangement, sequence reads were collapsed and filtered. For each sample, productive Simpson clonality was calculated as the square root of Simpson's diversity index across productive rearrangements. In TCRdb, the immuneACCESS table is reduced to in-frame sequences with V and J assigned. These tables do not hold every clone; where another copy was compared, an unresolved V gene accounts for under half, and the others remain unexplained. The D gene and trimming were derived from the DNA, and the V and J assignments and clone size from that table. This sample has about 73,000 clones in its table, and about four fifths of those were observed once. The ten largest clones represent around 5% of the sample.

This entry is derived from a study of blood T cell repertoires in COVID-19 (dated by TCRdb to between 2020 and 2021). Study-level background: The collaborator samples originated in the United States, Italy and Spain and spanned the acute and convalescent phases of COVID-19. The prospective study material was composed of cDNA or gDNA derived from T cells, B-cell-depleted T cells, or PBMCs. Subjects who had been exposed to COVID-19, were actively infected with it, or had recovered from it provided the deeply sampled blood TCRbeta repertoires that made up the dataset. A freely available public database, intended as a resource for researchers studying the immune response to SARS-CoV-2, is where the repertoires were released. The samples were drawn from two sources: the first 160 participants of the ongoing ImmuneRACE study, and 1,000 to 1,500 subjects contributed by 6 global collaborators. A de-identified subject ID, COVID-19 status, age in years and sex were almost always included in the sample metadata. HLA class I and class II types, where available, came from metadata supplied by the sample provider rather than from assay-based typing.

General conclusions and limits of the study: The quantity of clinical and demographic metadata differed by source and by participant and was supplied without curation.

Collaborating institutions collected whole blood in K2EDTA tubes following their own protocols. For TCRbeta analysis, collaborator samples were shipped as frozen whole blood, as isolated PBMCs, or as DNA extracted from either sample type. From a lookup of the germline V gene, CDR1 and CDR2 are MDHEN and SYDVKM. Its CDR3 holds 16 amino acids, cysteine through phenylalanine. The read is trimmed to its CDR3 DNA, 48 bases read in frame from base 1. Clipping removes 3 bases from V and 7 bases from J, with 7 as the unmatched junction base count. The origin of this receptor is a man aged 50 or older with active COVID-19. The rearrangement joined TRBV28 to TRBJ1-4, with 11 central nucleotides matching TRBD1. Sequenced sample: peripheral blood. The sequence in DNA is TGTGCCAGCAGTTTTGGGACAGGGGGGGGCGGTGAAAAACTGTTTTTT. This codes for CASSFGTGGGGEKLFF.